This T cell receptor beta chain was recorded in a study of OX40 agonist ivuxolimab in advanced cancers. Study details: Every 2 weeks, ivuxolimab was infused into the patients intravenously at between 0.01 and 10 mg/kg. Three patients got partial responses; one had hepatocellular carcinoma and two had cutaneous melanoma.

Only in-frame clones appear in the TCRdb table, and some are missing; sequencing was by immunoSEQ multiplex PCR. The data hold about 58,000 clones, with 82% observed a single time. This CDR3 comprises 15 residues. V lost 5 bases and J lost 6, with 16 bases in between. Germline V lookup: CDR1 SGHAT, CDR2 FQDESV (reference sequence). The chain has TRBV11-1 and TRBJ2-2; D is uncertain. Sequenced here: CD4+ or CD8+ T cells sorted from blood, sampled in a trial of the OX40 agonist ivuxolimab. The origin of this receptor is an adult with an advanced solid tumor such as melanoma, head and neck, liver or kidney cancer. The CDR3 sequence: CASSPNLRSAGELFF. Written as DNA, the CDR3 is TGTGCCAGCAGCCCTAACCTGAGAAGCGCCGGGGAGCTGTTTTTT.